One and the same sample provided the 22 T cell receptor beta chains below, sequenced in a study of T cells after yellow fever vaccination (dated by TCRdb to between 2017 and 2020). The treatment or condition label here, explained by the study, means: live attenuated yellow fever vaccine strain. The method was 5' RACE. The reads were generated on an Illumina HiSeq 2500. TCRdb reprocessed the public reads (quality trimming at Q25 with fastp, clone calling with MiXCR) and kept in-frame beta chains. When rows share a CDR3 protein, they turn into one entry using the most common DNA and genes. For this sample there are a few hundred thousand distinct CDR3 sequences; roughly 7% appear just once. 15% to 20% of the sample is held by the ten biggest clonotypes. Sequenced here: PBMCs, sampled roughly 46 days after the first yellow fever vaccination. Source of these receptors: a man younger than 30 who received the YFV17D yellow fever vaccine.

CDR3 DNA sequence: TGCGCCAGCAGCCAAGACGGGGGCAGGGGGTACGAGCAGTACGTC. The encoded protein is CASSQDGGRGYEQYV. This chain joins TRBV4-1 and TRBJ2-7; tentative D call: TRBD1 (7 bases). Germline values: CDR1 MGHRA, CDR2 YSYEKL. V shed 0 bases and J shed 4 bases, with 13 bases lying between them. This CDR3 is built from 15 residues.

The chain employs TRBV25-1 and TRBJ1-1; D is undetermined. V lost 2 bases and J lost 8, with 12 bases in between. Germline CDR1 is MGHDK and CDR2 is SYGVNS. The CDR3 sequence is 13 residues long. CDR3 sequence (DNA): TGTGCCAGCAGTGAACGAGTAGCGTCGGAAGCTTTCTTT. It codes for CASSERVASEAFF.

The V and J genes are TRBV5-8 and TRBJ1-1; TRBD1 is a possible D gene (5 bases). Trimming left V 4 bases short and J 3 bases short, with 13 bases between. The CDR3 is 14 amino acids. Germline V gene data show CDR1 as SGHTS and CDR2 as YDEGEE. CDR3 sequence: CASSDGTLYTEAFF. The CDR3 region has the DNA TGTGCCAGCAGCGACGGGACGCTGTACACTGAAGCTTTCTTT.

This clonotype was recorded a few times. The chain employs TRBV12-3 or TRBV12-4 and TRBJ1-6; D gene uncertain. The CDR3 extends over 14 amino acids. Trimming pared 6 bases from V and 9 bases from J, leaving 15 bases between. CDR3: CASRHDRSGSPLHF. CDR3 DNA: TGTGCCAGCAGACACGACCGATCGGGTTCACCCCTCCACTTT.

This clonotype was found many times. J is TRBJ1-1 and V is TRBV5-1; D is ambiguous. Trimming stripped 6 bases from V and 1 base from J, with 19 bases between. The CDR3 length is 16 residues. Germline values: CDR1 SGHRS, CDR2 YFSETQ. The CDR3 spells CASIPLASGGNTEAFF. The CDR3 DNA reads TGCGCCAGCATTCCCCTTGCGAGTGGAGGGAACACTGAAGCTTTCTTT.

This clonotype has ten or more counts. The V and J genes are TRBV27 and TRBJ1-5; weak D call: TRBD1 (5 bases). Looked up from germline, CDR1 is MNHEY and CDR2 is SMNVEV (reference sequence). V was clipped by 6 bases and J by 7 bases, with 16 bases between them. This CDR3 spans 14 amino acids. The CDR3 loop reads CASSHGQMGQPQHF. CDR3 coding DNA: TGTGCCAGCAGCCACGGACAAATGGGCCAGCCCCAGCATTTT.

This clonotype was counted between two and nine times. The rearrangement joins TRBV14 to TRBJ2-1; 8 nucleotides match TRBD2. Germline CDR1 and CDR2: SGHDN and FVKESK. Trimming removed 3 bases from V and 8 bases from J; junction bases left unmatched: 9. CDR3 length: 15 amino acids. DNA for the CDR3: TGTGCCAGCAGCCACAACGGGGGGGCCAGGGATGAGCAGTTCTTC. This codes for CASSHNGGARDEQFF.

This chain joins TRBV11-2 and TRBJ2-7; TRBD2 matches at 11 bases. The V gene's germline CDR1 is SGHAT and CDR2 FQNNGV. This CDR3 is 16 amino acids long. Unmatched junction bases numbered 5, after V lost 0 bases and J lost 4 bases. In nucleotides, the CDR3 is TGTGCCAGCAGCTTAGATCTAGCGGGGGGTTTATACGAGCAGTACTTC. Residues: CASSLDLAGGLYEQYF.

The sample holds a few counts of this clonotype. The V and J genes are TRBV14 and TRBJ2-2; D call uncertain. V dropped 6 bases and J dropped 0 bases, with 14 bases sitting between them. CDR1 is SGHDN and CDR2 is FVKESK in the germline V gene. The CDR3 consists of 16 residues. CDR3 in DNA: TGTGCCAGCAGGGCAAACAGAAATACGAACACCGGGGAGCTGTTTTTT. Translating gives CASRANRNTNTGELFF.

This clonotype was seen repeatedly, ten times or more. This rearrangement joins TRBV6-4 to TRBJ2-3, with 16 bases that match TRBD2. V trimming: 3 bases; J trimming: 4 bases; junction bases outside the gene matches: 1. CDR1 and CDR2 from the germline V gene are MRHNA and SNTAGT. The CDR3 runs to 16 residues. The DNA for the CDR3 is TGTGCCAGCAGTGAGGGACTAGCGGGGGGGCCAGATACGCAGTATTTT. Amino acids: CASSEGLAGGPDTQYF.

This clonotype was seen a few times. The V gene is TRBV5-1, the J gene TRBJ1-3, with 9 bases lining up with TRBD1. Trimming took 0 bases from V and 4 from J; bases not matched to a gene: 5. CDR3 length: 16 amino acids. Per germline, CDR1 SGHRS and CDR2 YFSETQ. The CDR3 reads CASSLADRGYGNTIYF. The CDR3 DNA is TGCGCCAGCAGCTTGGCGGACAGGGGATACGGAAACACCATATATTTT.

V and J are TRBV7-8 and TRBJ2-2; 8 nucleotides line up with TRBD1. The CDR3 runs 15 residues. With 5 bases clipped from V and 3 bases from J, the junction kept 5 bases outside the gene matches. CDR1 SGHVS and CDR2 FQNEAQ come from the germline V gene. CDR3 sequence (DNA): TGTGCCAGCAGCCCCCGGGACAGGTACACCGGGGAGCTGTTTTTT. Translated, it gives CASSPRDRYTGELFF.

The chain has TRBV5-1 and TRBJ1-6; TRBD1 is a possible D gene (5 bases). The CDR3 totals 15 residues. Germline-derived CDR1 and CDR2 are SGHRS and YFSETQ. V was clipped by 1 base and J by 5 bases, with 10 bases between them. The DNA of the CDR3 is TGCGCCAGCAGCTTGAGGTCAGGGAATAATTCACCCCTCCACTTT. This encodes CASSLRSGNNSPLHF.

A note on this clonotype: It may be a read error: a sequence one base away is much more abundant. The CDR3 protein is CASSRPTGELFF. DNA of the CDR3: TGTGCCAGCAGTCGACCGACCGGGGAGCTGTTTTTT. V gene TRBV27 combines with J gene TRBJ2-2; unclear D gene. V lost 5 bases and J lost 5, with 6 bases in between. Germline V CDR1 and CDR2: MNHEY, SMNVEV (reference sequence). This CDR3 is 12 amino acids long.

The genes are TRBV9 and TRBJ1-3; D is undetermined. V was pared by 5 bases and J by 2 bases, with 11 bases between. The CDR3 consists of 14 residues. CDR1 is SGDLS, CDR2 YYNGEE, per germline. CDR3 loop: CASRRGEAGNTIYF. The DNA of the CDR3 is TGTGCCAGCAGGCGCGGGGAGGCTGGAAACACCATATATTTT.

V usage is TRBV6-2 or TRBV6-3 and J usage is TRBJ2-7; D unclear. From germline, CDR1 is MNHEY and CDR2 SVGEGT. Trimming took off 5 bases at V and 5 bases at J, with 13 bases between the two ends. CDR3 size: 13 residues. The CDR3 spells CASSPPDGDEQYV. The CDR3 DNA sequence: TGTGCCAGCAGTCCTCCCGATGGGGACGAGCAGTACGTC.

Here the CDR3 DNA reads TGTGCCAGCAGTCGGGGGGCATCGTTTGGCTACACCTTC. This sequence encodes CASSRGASFGYTF. V usage is TRBV5-5 and J usage is TRBJ1-2, with a possible D match to TRBD1 (6 bases). Germline V gene data show CDR1 as SGHKS and CDR2 as YYEKEE (reference sequence). CDR3 length: 13 amino acids. Deletions cut 5 bases from V and 7 bases from J, with 15 bases between.

This clonotype showed up many times. This chain links TRBV18 with TRBJ2-3; no reliable D call. V was cut by 0 bases and J by 1 base, with 2 bases left in between. CDR3 length: 13 residues. The germline gives CDR1 KGHSH, CDR2 LQKENI. CDR3 protein: CASSPPGTDTQYF. The CDR3 DNA reads TGTGCCAGCTCACCACCAGGCACAGATACGCAGTATTTT.

This clonotype was counted a few times. The genes are TRBV12-3 or TRBV12-4 and TRBJ1-4; no clear D. V was cut by 6 bases and J by 6 bases, with 17 bases left in between. The CDR3 loop spans 15 amino acids. CDR3 sequence (DNA): TGTGCCAGCAGCCTGGACTGGATTGAGGATGAAAAACTGTTTTTT. Translation gives CASSLDWIEDEKLFF.

Worth noting for this clonotype: At one of its ends the junction is not consistent with the germline gene, which may arise from a read error. The chain joins TRBV19 to TRBJ2-1; 8 nucleotides match TRBD2. Germline V gene lookup returns CDR1 LNHDA and CDR2 SQIVND (reference sequence). The CDR3 is 15 residues long. CDR3 in DNA: TGTGCCAGTAGTGTCGCGGGGGGATCCTACAATAAGCAGTTCTTC. Its translation is CASSVAGGSYNKQFF.

This clonotype was recorded at least ten times. This rearrangement joins TRBV5-4 to TRBJ2-7, with no clear D. Germline values: CDR1 SGHNT, CDR2 YYREEE (reference sequence). This CDR3 contains 13 residues. Trimming took off 4 bases at V and 2 bases at J, with 10 bases between the two ends. CDR3 sequence: CASSLDGTYEQYF. DNA of the CDR3: TGTGCCAGCAGCCTAGATGGGACCTACGAGCAGTACTTC. Filled out from reference TRBV5-4 and TRBJ2-7, the complete variable domain reads ETGVTQSPTHLIKTRGQQVTLRCSSQSGHNTVSWYQQALGQGPQFIFQYYREEENGRGNFPPRFSGLQFPNYSSELNVNALELDDSALYLCASSLDGTYEQYFGPGTRLTVT.

This sequence joins TRBV7-9 and TRBJ1-3; D is ambiguous. CDR1 and CDR2 from the germline V gene are SEHNR and FQNEAQ (reference sequence). V was pared by 3 bases and J by 3 bases, with 9 bases between. The CDR3 totals 14 residues. This CDR3 is CASSFQEYGNTIYF. In DNA, the CDR3 is TGTGCCAGCAGCTTTCAGGAGTATGGAAACACCATATATTTT.